What follows describes a single TCR beta chain. This clone's antigen is unknown. One base away there is no much larger clone; base qualities are not given. Library method: the immunoSEQ multiplex PCR assay. A mixture of 60 forward primers for TCR Vbeta segments and 13 reverse primers for TCR Jbeta segments was used in the multiplex PCR. The CDR3 region of rearranged TCR beta genes was amplified from genomic DNA with a multiplex PCR assay. The Illumina HiSeq System was used to sequence the amplified TCR beta libraries as 87-base-pair reads. The authors' pipeline ran thus. A later analysis tallied 75 million to 95 million unique TCR beta chains across the 700 or so repertoires, and around 12 million of those chains were shared by two or more donors. A nearest-neighbor algorithm error-corrected the raw reads and collapsed the reads into unique sequences, merging closely related sequences to remove PCR and sequencing errors. To assign V, D and J gene segments, CDR3 sequences were aligned to IMGT reference sequences. For a sequence to be retained, a match of at least six nucleotides to both a V gene segment and a J gene segment was required. Rearrangements were classified as productive when the CDR3 lacked stop codons and remained in frame with V and J, and all other rearrangements were classified as non-productive. Following IMGT convention, CDR3 was defined as the stretch from the second conserved V-encoded cysteine up to the conserved J-encoded phenylalanine. Sequences without an unambiguous match to a single V gene segment were excluded from the earlier analysis of 587 of the donors. An earlier analysis of 587 of the donors classified V segments as functional when productive rearrangements were above 56.7% and as segregating when the standard deviation between donors was above 5%. A statistical classification framework was built to diagnose cytomegalovirus status from the catalog of TCR beta chain sequences. A later analysis assigned V and J genes by comparing TCR nucleotide sequences with IMGT/GENE-DB human TR gene sequences. In a later analysis, CDR3 sequences and most-parsimonious VDJ recombination scenarios were assigned using the TCRdist pipeline. In a later analysis, each TCR beta chain was defined by its CDR3 amino acid sequence together with its V-gene family, and reads without a unique V-gene family were excluded. As a way to deal with suspected cross-contamination and a sequencing artifact, a later analysis dropped over 550 nucleotide sequences that were highly shared and had low generation probability. In a later analysis, a clonal expansion index for each public chain was calculated from normalized within-repertoire ranks of inferred template counts. Generation probabilities in a later analysis came from a VDJ recombination model fitted to out-of-frame rearrangements, and those results were checked against IGoR. In a later analysis, TCR-TCR, TCR-HLA and TCR-CMV co-occurrence was scored with hypergeometric tests, and a repertoire-size bias correction was applied to TCR pairs. To estimate false discovery rates, a later analysis permuted the HLA or CMV assignments 20 times. In a later analysis, co-occurring TCRs were grouped using DBSCAN, and TCRdist sequence similarity was added for clustering within HLA-allele-positive subsets. For co-occurrence clustering, repertoires with fewer than 30,000 or more than 120,000 public chains were excluded, along with a handful of repertoires with anomalous nucleotide sharing. The immuneACCESS repertoire file appears here via TCRdb, limited to in-frame rearrangements. These files lack a portion of the clones; in checked studies, under half of the deficit traces to unresolved V genes, and the cause of the others is not known. For V, J and clone size, that table is used; D and trimming come from the DNA. The sample table shows 100,000 to 150,000 clones, and around 79% are seen once. Around 4.1% of the sample is in the top ten clones.

The cohort comprised hundreds of healthy bone marrow donors. At the time of sampling, all cohort members were nominally healthy, though unrecorded immune exposures were likely present. The donor tested CMV seronegative, placing the donor among the 352 seronegative members of the cohort. A peripheral blood sample was collected from each donor, and TCR beta sequencing was performed on peripheral blood mononuclear cells. The Qiagen DNeasy Blood Extraction Kit was used to extract genomic DNA from the blood cell samples. The data belong to a study of cytomegalovirus exposure and HLA in healthy donors (dated by TCRdb to about 2017). Some background on the complete study: According to an earlier analysis of several hundred of the donors, about 179 million T cells yielded 120 million or so unique TCR beta sequences and around 280 Gb of sequence data. An early release covering 500 to 750 HLA-typed donors comprised about 300 gigabases of sequencing data and around 80 million unique TCR sequences. Of the 300 to 450 genotyped donors, over 65% fell in the genetic ancestry cluster associated with self-reported Caucasian donors. The study aimed to test whether cataloging public T cell receptors could reveal signatures of past pathogen exposure. The study profiled the T cell repertoires of more than 500 subjects by immunosequencing and related them to cytomegalovirus serostatus. A separate validation cohort of some 130 different subjects was used in addition to the approximately 700-subject first cohort. To predict cytomegalovirus infection status, the study combined high-throughput TCR immunosequencing, statistical association of individual TCRs with disease status, and machine learning. A later analysis re-analyzed previously published TCR beta repertoires from approximately 670 donors and added high-resolution HLA genotyping to study TCR occurrence patterns. The later analysis used no new phenotypic data to find candidate immune exposures, relying instead on TCR beta sequences and their occurrence across donors. To decide whether each TCR beta V gene segment behaved as functional or pseudogenic, an earlier analysis of some 600 of the donors relied on high-throughput TCR beta sequencing. Donor age, sex, ethnicity and CMV serostatus were compiled together with the repertoire data. A later genetic analysis used genome-wide SNP genotypes for about 60% of the roughly 670 donors, treating that subset as a discovery cohort. Every repertoire in the discovery cohort had been generated on one and the same sequencing platform. Both class I and class II loci were covered by HLA typing, at four-digit resolution. Typing coverage varied by locus: about 629-640 donors for A, B, C, DRB1 and DQB1; approximately 500 for DQA1; more than 600 for DPA1; 450 to 480 for DPB1. Roughly five DR-DQ haplotypes were handled as single units for association and clustering, since linkage in the cohort was strong. Among some 410 genotyped donors of the cohort, an average of approximately 200,000 unique TCR beta nucleotide sequences was sequenced per donor, of which about 19% were non-productive.

Results the study describes overall, beyond this receptor: Because counts were too low, 15 or so rarely observed V segments, including chromosome 9 orphons, were excluded from the earlier analysis of a few hundred of the donors. Most TCR sequences were observed very rarely across donors, whereas some public TCRs were present in many individuals. At a false discovery rate of 0.05, a later analysis linked about 17,000 TCR beta sequences to specific HLA alleles. A later analysis reported that several top co-occurrence clusters appeared linked to parvovirus B19, influenza, CMV and Epstein-Barr virus. The classifier was reported to diagnose cytomegalovirus status with high specificity and sensitivity in both the original cohort and the validation cohort. The study listed approximately 160 TCR beta chains as associated with cytomegalovirus. An earlier analysis of around 500 of the donors showed that most TCR beta V segments appeared in productive rearrangements either about 87% or about 30% of the time, which broadly matched IMGT annotations. A further reported finding was that TCR beta sequences accurately predicted the HLA-A and HLA-B alleles for most subjects in the first cohort. Because some donors lacked HLA typing at each locus, the association tests relied only on the typed subset. Compared with equally common non-associated chains, HLA-associated TCR beta chains in a later analysis were more clonally expanded and had lower generation probabilities. In this cohort, only TCR beta chains were sequenced, and detectable features were limited by the absence of alpha or paired-chain data. Compared with the roughly 670-donor mean, donors in an Asian-associated ancestry cluster had fewer N-insertions in productive TCRs, according to a later genetic analysis. A later analysis found that most CMV-associated TCR beta chains appeared HLA-restricted, with HLA associations seemingly driven largely by CMV exposure. Correlated functional status among segregating V segments might be attributable to linkage disequilibrium, but an unknown experimental factor could not be ruled out. Presence/absence analyses assumed roughly uniform sequencing depth across donors, an assumption that may not hold. A few of the identified cytomegalovirus-associated TCR beta chains were confirmed in vitro to be specific for cytomegalovirus antigens. According to a later analysis, TCR association rates differed among HLA loci, with DRB1 alleles showing the most associated TCRs and HLA-C alleles showing the fewest. When HLA alleles, especially DR and DQ, strongly co-occurred, attributing TCR associations to individual alleles was difficult. V-gene and J-gene trimming of TCR beta chains was associated with a missense DCLRE1C variant in a later genetic analysis, and the association was replicated in an independent cohort. A cluster of highly shared sequence variants was judged likely to represent a technical artifact of the sequencing pipeline. Because the 87-base-pair reads could not distinguish some IMGT-functional V segments, including TRBV6-2 and TRBV6-3, those segments were excluded. The authors suggested that the approach could potentially be generalized to other disease states and immunological phenotypes. The only immune exposure information available for the cohort was CMV serostatus.

The V end loses 0 bases and the J end loses 4 bases, and a stretch of 10 bases separates them. The germline V gene yields SGHVS for CDR1 and FQNEAQ for CDR2. The cysteine opens and the phenylalanine closes a CDR3 of 15 amino acids. Only the CDR3 part of the read is kept: 45 bases, read in frame from the first base. This sequence was found in a woman in her forties in good health and CMV-seronegative. Recombination joined TRBV7-8 with TRBJ1-5, with no reliable assignment of the D segment. Sequencing used PBMCs. The CDR3 amino acid sequence is: CASSLASGMNQPQHF. The DNA is as follows: TGTGCCAGCAGCTTAGCATCGGGGATGAATCAGCCCCAGCATTTT.